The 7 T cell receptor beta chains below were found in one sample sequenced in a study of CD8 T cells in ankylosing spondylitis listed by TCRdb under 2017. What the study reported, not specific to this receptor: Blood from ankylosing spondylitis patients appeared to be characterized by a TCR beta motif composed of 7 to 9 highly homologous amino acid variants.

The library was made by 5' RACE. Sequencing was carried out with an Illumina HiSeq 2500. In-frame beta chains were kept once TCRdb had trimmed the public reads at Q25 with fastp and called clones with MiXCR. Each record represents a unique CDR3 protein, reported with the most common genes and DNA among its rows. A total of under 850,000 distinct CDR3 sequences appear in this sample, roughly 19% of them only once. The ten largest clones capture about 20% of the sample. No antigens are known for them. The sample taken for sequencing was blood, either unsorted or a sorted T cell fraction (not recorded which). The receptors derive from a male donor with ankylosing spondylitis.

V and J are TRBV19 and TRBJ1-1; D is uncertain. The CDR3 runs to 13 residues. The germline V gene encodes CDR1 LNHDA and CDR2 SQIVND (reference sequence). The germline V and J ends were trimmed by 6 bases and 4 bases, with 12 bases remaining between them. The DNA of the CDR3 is TGTGCCAGTAGGATCCCACGGGGCACTGAAGCTTTCTTT. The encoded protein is CASRIPRGTEAFF. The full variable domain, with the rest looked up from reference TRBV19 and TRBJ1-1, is DGGITQSPKYLFRKEGQNVTLSCEQNLNHDAMYWYRQDPGQGLRLIYYSQIVNDFQKGDIAEGYSVSREKKESFPLTVTSAQKNPTAFYLCASRIPRGTEAFFGQGTRLTVV.

CDR3 sequence reads: CASSQDRSGQAPYNEQFF. Here the CDR3 DNA reads TGCGCCAGCAGCCAAGATCGGAGCGGACAAGCCCCCTACAATGAGCAGTTCTTC. V is TRBV4-3 and J is TRBJ2-1; either TRBD1 or TRBD2 may fit D (5 bases each). Trimming shortened V by 0 bases and J by 2 bases, and 17 bases separated the two germline ends. CDR1 and CDR2 from the germline V gene are LGHNA and YSLEER. The CDR3 is 18 residues long.

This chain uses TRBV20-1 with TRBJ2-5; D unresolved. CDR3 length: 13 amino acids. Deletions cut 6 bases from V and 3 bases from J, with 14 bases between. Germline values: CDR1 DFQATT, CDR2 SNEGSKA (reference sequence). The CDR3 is CSAPEAQEETQYF. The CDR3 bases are TGCAGTGCACCAGAAGCCCAGGAAGAGACCCAGTACTTC.

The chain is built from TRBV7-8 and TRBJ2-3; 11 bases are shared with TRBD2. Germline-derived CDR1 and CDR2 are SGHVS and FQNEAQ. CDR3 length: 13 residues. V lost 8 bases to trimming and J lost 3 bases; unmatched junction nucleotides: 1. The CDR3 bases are TGTGCCAGCTGGACTAGCGGGACAGATACGCAGTATTTT. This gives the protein CASWTSGTDTQYF.

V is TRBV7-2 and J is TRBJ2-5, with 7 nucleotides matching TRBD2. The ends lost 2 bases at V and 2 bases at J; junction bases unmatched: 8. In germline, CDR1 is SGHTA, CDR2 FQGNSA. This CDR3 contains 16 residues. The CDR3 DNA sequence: TGTGCCAGCAGCTTACGATCTTGGACTAGTCAAGAGACCCAGTACTTC. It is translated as CASSLRSWTSQETQYF.

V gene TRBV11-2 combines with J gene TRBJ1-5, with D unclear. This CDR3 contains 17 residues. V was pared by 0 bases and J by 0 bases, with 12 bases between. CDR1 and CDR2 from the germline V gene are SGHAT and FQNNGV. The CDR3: CASSLEAGVHSNQPQHF. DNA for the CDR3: TGTGCCAGCAGCTTAGAGGCAGGTGTGCATAGCAATCAGCCCCAGCATTTT.

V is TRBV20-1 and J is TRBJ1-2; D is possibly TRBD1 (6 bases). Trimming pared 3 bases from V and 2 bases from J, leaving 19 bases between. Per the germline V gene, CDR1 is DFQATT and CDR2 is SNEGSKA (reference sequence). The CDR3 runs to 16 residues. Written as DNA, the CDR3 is TGCAGTGCTAGGCCAATTACAGGGATCTTAAACTATGGCTACACCTTC. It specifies CSARPITGILNYGYTF.